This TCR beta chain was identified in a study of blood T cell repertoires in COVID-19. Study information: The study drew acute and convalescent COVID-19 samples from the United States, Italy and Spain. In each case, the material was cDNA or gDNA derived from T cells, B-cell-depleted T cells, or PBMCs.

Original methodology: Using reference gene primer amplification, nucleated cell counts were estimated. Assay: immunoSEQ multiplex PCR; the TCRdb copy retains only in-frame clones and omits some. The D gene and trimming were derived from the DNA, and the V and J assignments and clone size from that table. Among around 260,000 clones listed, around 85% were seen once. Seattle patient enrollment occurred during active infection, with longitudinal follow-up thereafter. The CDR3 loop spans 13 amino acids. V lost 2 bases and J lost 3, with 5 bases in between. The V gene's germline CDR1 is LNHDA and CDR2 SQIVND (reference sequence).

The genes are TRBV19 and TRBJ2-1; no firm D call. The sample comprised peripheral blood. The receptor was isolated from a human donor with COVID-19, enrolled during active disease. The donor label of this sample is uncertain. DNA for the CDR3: TGTGCCAGTAGTATAACAGACTACAATGAGCAGTTCTTC. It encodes CASSITDYNEQFF.